Shown below are 20 T cell receptor beta chains from a single sample sequenced in a study of blood T cells in healthy people across ages. Sample-barcoded 5' priming and a J-beta primer mix drove a second PCR of 7 to 11 cycles. One entry per CDR3 protein results from TCRdb running MiXCR on the 5' RACE reads. The top ten hold roughly 23% of the sample, which has around 1,900,000 distinct CDR3 sequences, about two fifths seen once. Sequences were obtained from blood. All receptors derive from a human donor in good health.

The V call is TRBV4-2, the J call TRBJ2-4; 8 bases map to TRBD2. CDR3 length equals 20 residues. Germline CDR1 reads LGHNA; CDR2 reads YNFKEQ. V dropped 0 bases and J dropped 0; count of bases not matched to a gene: 13. The CDR3 DNA reads as TGTGCCAGCAGCCAAGATTGGAACGGGAGGGACGTCGGAGCCAAAAACATTCAGTACTTC. It specifies CASSQDWNGRDVGAKNIQYF.

Worth noting for this clonotype: A junction boundary mismatches the germline segment, possibly from a read error. The V call is TRBV7-2, the J call TRBJ2-3; D gene unclear. This CDR3 has 14 amino acids. The V gene's germline CDR1 is SGHTA and CDR2 FQGNSA. The CDR3: CASRASFSTDTQYF. The DNA of the CDR3 is TGTGCCAGCAGGGCTTCTTTTAGCACGGATACGCAGTATTTT.

In this sample, this clonotype turned up a few times. V usage is TRBV11-2 and J usage is TRBJ1-1; D is perhaps TRBD1 (6 bases). The CDR3 is 16 amino acids. With 1 base removed from V and 3 bases from J, the gap between germline ends came to 15 bases. Germline CDR1 is SGHAT and CDR2 is FQNNGV. CDR3: CASSLVRGEGDTEAFF. In DNA, the CDR3 is TGTGCCAGCAGCTTAGTGAGGGGGGAAGGGGACACTGAAGCTTTCTTT.

V gene TRBV12-3 or TRBV12-4 combines with J gene TRBJ2-4, with TRBD2 as a possible D gene (6 bases). The V gene lost 4 bases and the J gene lost 2 bases, with 18 bases spanning the gap. The CDR3 totals 17 residues. This chain's CDR3 is CASSSGWDSKTKNIQYF. The CDR3 DNA reads as TGTGCCAGCAGTTCCGGATGGGACTCTAAAACCAAAAACATTCAGTACTTC.

This clonotype occurred a few times. The chain couples TRBV4-1 to TRBJ1-2, with D hard to call. This CDR3 has 15 amino acids. Germline CDR1 and CDR2: MGHRA and YSYEKL. V gave up 1 base and J gave up 4 bases, with 13 bases separating them. In nucleotides, the CDR3 is TGCGCCAGCAGCCAAGTGGCTGGACCGGGCTATGGCTACACCTTC. It specifies CASSQVAGPGYGYTF.

A word on this clonotype: Its ends do not fully match the called genes, so a read error is possible. The CDR3 region is CASSLDLPGSGANVRTF. In DNA, the CDR3 is TGCGCCAGCAGCTTGGACCTCCCGGGGTCTGGGGCCAACGTCCGGACCTTC. The rearrangement links TRBV5-1 to TRBJ2-6; TRBD1 or TRBD2 may be the D gene (5 bases each). The CDR3 sequence is 17 residues long. The V gene's germline CDR1 is SGHRS and CDR2 YFSETQ.

This clonotype was counted between two and nine times. The chain employs TRBV20-1 and TRBJ2-6; D is ambiguous. Trimming shortened V by 4 bases and J by 0 bases, and 4 bases separated the two germline ends. The CDR3 is made up of 13 amino acids. Germline CDR1 DFQATT, CDR2 SNEGSKA (reference sequence). The CDR3 DNA follows: TGCAGTGCTATATCCTCTGGGGCCAACGTCCTGACTTTC. Translation gives CSAISSGANVLTF.

This clonotype showed up just a few times. The DNA of the CDR3 is TGCGCCAGCAGCTTGTGGGGGGCCGTTAGCACAGATACGCAGTATTTT. Its protein product is CASSLWGAVSTDTQYF. This chain uses TRBV5-1 with TRBJ2-3; D tentatively fits TRBD1 or TRBD2 (6 bases each). Trimming removed 1 base from V and 0 bases from J, with 12 bases in between. In germline, CDR1 is SGHRS, CDR2 YFSETQ. This CDR3 has 16 residues.

This clonotype has a count of ten or more. The chain joins TRBV12-5 to TRBJ1-2, with 9 bases matching TRBD1. CDR3 length: 16 residues. V shed 3 bases and J 2 bases; nucleotides not matched to a gene: 7. CDR1 and CDR2 (germline): LGHNT, FRNRAP. The CDR3 reads CASGFPRQGVNYGYTF. The CDR3, as DNA: TGTGCTAGTGGTTTCCCCCGACAGGGGGTGAACTATGGCTACACCTTC.

The V and J genes are TRBV27 and TRBJ1-2; no clear D. Germline CDR1 MNHEY, CDR2 SMNVEV (reference sequence). The CDR3 spans 14 residues. Deletions cut 5 bases from V and 3 bases from J, with 13 bases between. CDR3 protein: CASSPKTNYYGYTF. DNA of the CDR3: TGTGCCAGCAGTCCGAAGACAAACTACTATGGCTACACCTTC.

This clonotype occurred a few times. The chain couples TRBV30 to TRBJ2-5; D unclear. V dropped 3 bases and J dropped 1 base, with 3 bases sitting between them. Germline CDR1 reads GTSNPN; CDR2 reads SVGIG (reference sequence). The length of the CDR3 is 11 residues. DNA for the CDR3: TGTGCCTGGAGCACCCAAGAGACCCAGTACTTC. Translation gives CAWSTQETQYF. Combining the CDR3 with reference TRBV30 and TRBJ2-5 gives the whole variable domain SQTIHQWPATLVQPVGSPLSLECTVEGTSNPNLYWYRQAAGRGLQLLFYSVGIGQISSEVPQNLSASRPQDRQFILSSKKLLLSDSGFYLCAWSTQETQYFGPGTRLLVL.

As to this clonotype: One end of the junction varies from germline; a read error may be responsible. The chain links TRBV4-2 to TRBJ1-2; weak D call: TRBD1 (5 bases). The CDR3 runs 16 residues. In germline, CDR1 is LGHNA, CDR2 YNFKEQ. CDR3: CASSQGVRGRGYAYTF. CDR3 sequence (DNA): TGTGCCAGCAGCCAAGGGGTGCGGGGCCGCGGATATGCCTACACCTTC.

In its sample, this clonotype was seen once. The chain uses TRBV20-1 and TRBJ2-4, with D possibly TRBD2 on 7 matching bases. The CDR3 has 15 amino acids. Germline CDR1 reads DFQATT; CDR2 reads SNEGSKA (reference sequence). Trimming pared 6 bases from V and 13 bases from J, leaving 28 bases between. CDR3 sequence reads: CSADAYAGADNEQYF. The CDR3 DNA sequence: TGCAGTGCCGACGCCTACGCGGGGGCGGACAATGAGCAGTACTTC.

The chain has TRBV12-3 or TRBV12-4 and TRBJ2-7; tentatively, D is TRBD1 (6 bases). The CDR3 loop spans 13 amino acids. V lost 5 bases to trimming and J lost 3 bases, with 11 bases between them. CDR3 nucleotide sequence: TGTGCCAGCAGTCGCAACAGGGACTACGAGCAGTACTTC. Its protein is CASSRNRDYEQYF.

This clonotype has just a few counts. The chain combines TRBV4-3 with TRBJ2-5; D perhaps matches TRBD2 (5 bases). Trimming took off 1 base at V and 5 bases at J, with 17 bases between the two ends. This CDR3 has 16 amino acids. Germline CDR1 reads LGHNA; CDR2 reads YSLEER. The CDR3 loop is CASSQGHSLPGETQYF. For the CDR3, the DNA is TGCGCCAGCAGCCAAGGTCATAGTCTCCCGGGGGAGACCCAGTACTTC.

Points on this clonotype: At one end, the junction sequence differs from germline, possibly due to a read error. This chain connects TRBV6-5 to TRBJ2-5; D gene unclear. The CDR3 runs to 14 residues. The germline V gene encodes CDR1 MNHEY and CDR2 SVGAGI. CDR3: CASSYSDPRNEQYF. Written as DNA, the CDR3 is TGTGCCAGCAGCTACTCGGACCCTCGGAATGAGCAGTACTTC.

The chain combines TRBV7-8 with TRBJ2-3; possibly TRBD2 for D (5 bases). CDR1 and CDR2 from the germline V gene are SGHVS and FQNEAQ. With 4 bases removed from V and 4 bases from J, the gap between germline ends came to 9 bases. The CDR3 contains 13 residues. CDR3 nucleotides: TGTGCCAGCAGCTCCTTTAGCGCAGATACGCAGTATTTT. It encodes CASSSFSADTQYF. Filled out from reference TRBV7-8 and TRBJ2-3, the complete variable domain reads GAGVSQSPRYKVAKRGQDVALRCDPISGHVSLFWYQQALGQGPEFLTYFQNEAQLDKSGLPSDRFFAERPEGSVSTLKIQRTQQEDSAVYLCASSSFSADTQYFGPGTRLTVL.

A few counts support this clonotype. The V and J genes are TRBV10-3 and TRBJ2-3, with D possibly being TRBD2 (7 bases). The CDR3 has 14 residues. Deletions cut 6 bases from V and 2 bases from J, with 12 bases between. Germline loops: CDR1 ENHRY, CDR2 SYGVKD. CDR3 residues: CAIREGGHTDTQYF. Written as DNA, the CDR3 is TGTGCCATCAGGGAGGGGGGGCACACAGATACGCAGTATTTT.

The chain has TRBV4-1 and TRBJ2-4; D is unclear. TRBJ2-5 matches the DNA end more closely, so the J call is doubtful. In germline, CDR1 is MGHRA, CDR2 YSYEKL. CDR3 length: 13 amino acids. The CDR3 nucleotides read TGCGCCAGCAGCATCCTACCTATGGAGACCCAGTACTTC. Its protein product is CASSILPMETQYF.

The chain couples TRBV28 to TRBJ2-5; maybe TRBD1 (6 bases). CDR3 length equals 13 residues. V was clipped by 2 bases and J by 13 bases, with 17 bases between them. The germline gives CDR1 MDHEN, CDR2 SYDVKM. Here the CDR3 reads CASSLGGPYERYF. The CDR3 DNA sequence: TGTGCCAGCAGTTTAGGGGGCCCCTACGAGCGGTACTTC.